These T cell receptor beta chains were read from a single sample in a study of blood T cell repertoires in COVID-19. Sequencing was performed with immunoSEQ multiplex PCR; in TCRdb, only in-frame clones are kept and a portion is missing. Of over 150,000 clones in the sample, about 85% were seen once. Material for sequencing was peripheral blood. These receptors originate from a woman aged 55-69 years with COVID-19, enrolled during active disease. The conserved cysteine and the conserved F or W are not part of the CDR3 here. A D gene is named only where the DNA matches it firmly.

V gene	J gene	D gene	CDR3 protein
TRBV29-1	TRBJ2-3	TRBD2	SVERGADTQY
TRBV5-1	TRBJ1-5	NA	ASSTDSRDQPQH
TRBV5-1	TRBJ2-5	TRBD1	ASNEGDRGLRETQY
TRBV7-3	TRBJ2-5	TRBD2	ASSPLAGIQETQY
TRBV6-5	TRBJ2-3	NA	ATQTGLTQY
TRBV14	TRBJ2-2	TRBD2	ASSPLAGNTGELF
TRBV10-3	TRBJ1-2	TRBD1	AISARGTGDNYGYT
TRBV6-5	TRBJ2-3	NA	ASRVFDSPTDTQY
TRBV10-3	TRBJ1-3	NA	AISESGAGNTIY
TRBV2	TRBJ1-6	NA	ASTPQGYNSPLH
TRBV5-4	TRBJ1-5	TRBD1	ASSMDRGQPQH
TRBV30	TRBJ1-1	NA	AWTSNPGNTEAF
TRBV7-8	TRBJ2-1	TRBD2	ASSNRGLAGTHNEQF
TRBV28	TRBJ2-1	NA	ASSLEIVLNEQF
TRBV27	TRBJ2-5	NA	ASSSSRYQETQY
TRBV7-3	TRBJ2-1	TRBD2	ASSPGGSYNEQF
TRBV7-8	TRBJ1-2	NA	ASSPRSGSGGSYGYT
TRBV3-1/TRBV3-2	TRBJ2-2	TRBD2	ASSPTILAGGLNTGELF
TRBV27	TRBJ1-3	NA	ASSLTGASGNTIY
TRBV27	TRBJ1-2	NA	ASSLDGLGGYT
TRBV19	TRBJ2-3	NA	ASSTRADTQY
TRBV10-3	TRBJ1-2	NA	AISGTEGRYGYT
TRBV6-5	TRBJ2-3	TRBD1	ASSYASQGATQY
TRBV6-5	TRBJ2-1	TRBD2	ASKGTSGGAGEQF
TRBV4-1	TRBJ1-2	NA	ASSQEGRGVRYGYT
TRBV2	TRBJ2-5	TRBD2	ASSRLAGNVETQY
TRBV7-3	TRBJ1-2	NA	ASSLTGSGYT
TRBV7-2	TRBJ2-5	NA	ASSLGRGSYRETQY
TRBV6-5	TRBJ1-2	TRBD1	AIWTGASGGYT
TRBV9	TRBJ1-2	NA	ASSNVVGHRVGYT
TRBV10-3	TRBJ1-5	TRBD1	AISVLSGGKGQH
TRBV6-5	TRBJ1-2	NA	ASSNTNGYT
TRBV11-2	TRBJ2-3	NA	ASSLGGGTDTQY
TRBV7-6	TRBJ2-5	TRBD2	ASSLGGTSGLETQY
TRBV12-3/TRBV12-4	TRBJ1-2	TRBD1	ASRRDRTYGYT
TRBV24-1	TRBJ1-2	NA	ATSDPRWNYGYT
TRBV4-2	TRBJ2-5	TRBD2	ASSQIFGPSGGGQETQY
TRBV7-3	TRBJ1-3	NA	ASSSGTGNTIY
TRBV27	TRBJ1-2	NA	ASSLFPGRGDGYT
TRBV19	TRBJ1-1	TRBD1	ASRDRGLEAF
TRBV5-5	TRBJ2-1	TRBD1	ASSTLDRGRVGEQF
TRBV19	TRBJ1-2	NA	ASSIVGEGYT